These T cell receptor beta chains were read from a single sample in a study of shared clonotypes between healthy human individuals. Repertoires were generated with immunoSEQ multiplex PCR, while TCRdb's copy carries only in-frame clones and drops some. The sample comprises approximately 1,000,000 clones, approximately 80% of which are singletons, and 0.5% to 0.6% rests with the top ten. Sequencing used memory CD4+ T cells from PBMCs. These receptors all come from a man aged 18-30 years in good health. Some clones in this sample may be carry-over from other donors' samples. CDR3s include the opening cysteine and the closing phenylalanine or tryptophan. D genes are given only for firm matches. Clone sizes are given selectively: once, few, many, or a class where the clone is expanded.

J | size | V | D | DNA | CDR3
TRBJ2-1 | few | TRBV4-1 | TRBD2 | TGCGCCAGCAGCCGACAGGGAGGACTAGCGGAACCCAATGAGCAGTTCTTC | CASSRQGGLAEPNEQFF
TRBJ2-7 | NA | TRBV15 | NA | TGTGCCACCAGCAGAGATCTGGCGTCATCTCGGTACGAGCAGTACTTC | CATSRDLASSRYEQYF
TRBJ2-5 | NA | TRBV18 | NA | TGTGCCAGCTCACCATCCCGGGAGAATAAGGAGACCCAGTACTTC | CASSPSRENKETQYF
TRBJ1-2 | NA | TRBV10-3 | TRBD1 | TGTGCCATCAGTGAGGGTACAGGGGCGCCCTATGGCTACACCTTC | CAISEGTGAPYGYTF
TRBJ2-2 | NA | TRBV4-1 | NA | TGCGCCAGCAGCCAATACGAACAAGCTCACACGAACACCGGGGAGCTGTTTTTT | CASSQYEQAHTNTGELFF
TRBJ2-7 | few | TRBV5-6 | TRBD2 | TGTGCCAGCAGCCCGAGCGGGAGGGCCCGCGCCTACGAGCAGTACTTC | CASSPSGRARAYEQYF
TRBJ2-6 | NA | TRBV5-1 | TRBD1 | TGCGCCAGCAGCGAAGGACAGGGGGCGCCAGGGGCCAACGTCCTGACTTTC | CASSEGQGAPGANVLTF
TRBJ1-1 | NA | TRBV7-2 | NA | TGTGCCAGCAGCAGCCAGGCGGGCCCAGCGGGGGGCACTGAAGCTTTCTTT | CASSSQAGPAGGTEAFF
TRBJ2-1 | NA | TRBV12-5 | TRBD2 | TGTGCTAGTGGCCGCGGACTAGGCAACTTCGGTGAGCAGTTCTTC | CASGRGLGNFGEQFF
TRBJ2-7 | NA | TRBV5-1 | NA | TGCGCCAGCAGCTGGCAGGGAAGCTCCTACGAGCAGTACTTC | CASSWQGSSYEQYF
TRBJ2-7 | NA | TRBV11-3 | TRBD1 | TGTGCCAGCAGCCCCGGACAGGGAGAATACGAGCAGTACTTC | CASSPGQGEYEQYF
TRBJ1-6 | NA | TRBV25-1 | NA | TGTGCCAGCAGTGAATATCTCGGCACAGGGCTTTCTAATTCACCCCTCCACTTT | CASSEYLGTGLSNSPLHF
TRBJ2-7 | NA | TRBV10-3 | TRBD2 | TGTGCCATCAGGAGGACTAGCGGCCTCTCCTACGAGCAGTACTTC | CAIRRTSGLSYEQYF
TRBJ1-5 | NA | TRBV5-1 | NA | TGCGCCAGCAGCTTGGAAGGTCAGCCCCAGCATTTT | CASSLEGQPQHF
TRBJ2-5 | NA | TRBV5-6 | TRBD2 | TGTGCCAGCAGCCGGACTAGCGGGAACCAAGAGACCCAGTACTTC | CASSRTSGNQETQYF
TRBJ2-7 | NA | TRBV6-6 | TRBD2 | TGTGCCAGCAATCCGGACGGGACTAGGAAGCACGAGCAGTACTTC | CASNPDGTRKHEQYF
TRBJ1-3 | NA | TRBV19 | NA | TGTGCCAGTAGTATATACGGGCCGCGGACCCCTGGAAACACCATATATTTT | CASSIYGPRTPGNTIYF
TRBJ2-3 | NA | TRBV5-4 | TRBD2 | TGTGCCAGCACCTACTTAAGCGGGGAGACAATAGATACGCAGTATTTT | CASTYLSGETIDTQYF
TRBJ2-2 | NA | TRBV5-1 | NA | TGCGCCAGCAGCTTCTTGGCGGCGGACTACACCGGGGAGCTGTTTTTT | CASSFLAADYTGELFF
TRBJ1-5 | few | TRBV30 | NA | TGTGCCTGGACCCAGGGTGTAGGTCAGCCCCAGCATTTT | CAWTQGVGQPQHF
TRBJ1-1 | NA | TRBV4-1 | NA | TGCGCCAGCAGCCCAACCATGAGGAACACTGAAGCTTTCTTT | CASSPTMRNTEAFF
TRBJ1-1 | once | TRBV27 | TRBD1 | TGTGCCACCTGGACAGGGATGTTGGGGAACACTGAAGCTTTCTTT | CATWTGMLGNTEAFF
TRBJ2-3 | NA | TRBV18 | NA | TGTGCCAGCTCACCATTCTCAGATACGCAGTATTTT | CASSPFSDTQYF
TRBJ1-1 | NA | TRBV20-1 | TRBD1 | TGCAGTGCTAGTCAGGGGGCGCGAGCTTTCTTT | CSASQGARAFF
TRBJ1-1 | NA | TRBV10-2 | NA | TGCGCCAGCAGGGGGACCAACACTGAAGCTTTCTTT | CASRGTNTEAFF
TRBJ2-2 | NA | TRBV2 | TRBD2 | TGTGCCAGCAGAGCTAGCGGGGCGAACACCGGGGAGCTGTTTTTT | CASRASGANTGELFF
TRBJ1-6 | NA | TRBV10-3 | NA | TGTGCCATCAGTGATCAGGGCCCCCTCCACTTT | CAISDQGPLHF
TRBJ2-3 | few | TRBV4-2 | NA | TGTGCCAGCAGCCAAGAGGCGTCAGATACGCAGTATTTT | CASSQEASDTQYF
TRBJ1-2 | NA | TRBV5-1 | NA | TGCGCCAGCAGCTTGGCGAGGGGGGTAGCTAACTATGGCTACACCTTC | CASSLARGVANYGYTF
TRBJ1-5 | NA | TRBV6-7 | NA | TGTGCCAGCACCGGACGTCCACGGCCCCAGCATTTT | CASTGRPRPQHF
TRBJ2-2 | NA | TRBV10-2 | TRBD2 | TGCGCCAGCAGTTTGGGTGGGGGAGGGAGCACCGGGGAGCTGTTTTTT | CASSLGGGGSTGELFF
TRBJ2-3 | NA | TRBV5-1 | NA | TGCGCCAGCAGCTTAAGACCCCCGGTGGATACGCAGTATTTT | CASSLRPPVDTQYF
TRBJ2-7 | NA | TRBV2 | NA | TGTGCCAGCAGCGAAATACAGGGCTCCTACGAGCAGTACTTC | CASSEIQGSYEQYF
TRBJ2-2 | NA | TRBV27 | NA | TGTGCCAGCAGTTTAAGGAGGGCACCGAACACCGGGGAGCTGTTTTTT | CASSLRRAPNTGELFF
TRBJ2-5 | NA | TRBV9 | TRBD2 | TGTGCCAGCAGGTCGGGACTAGCGGATCAAGAGACCCAGTACTTC | CASRSGLADQETQYF
TRBJ1-2 | NA | TRBV27 | NA | TGTGCCAGCAGCCCAGCTGGGGGCGCAACCTATGGCTACACCTTC | CASSPAGGATYGYTF
TRBJ2-3 | NA | TRBV7-8 | NA | TGTGCCAGCAGCCCTACGCGGGTTGCAGATACGCAGTATTTT | CASSPTRVADTQYF
TRBJ2-2 | NA | TRBV5-1 | NA | TGCGCCAGCAAGCTTACACTCAACGCGAACACCGGGGAGCTGTTTTTT | CASKLTLNANTGELFF
TRBJ1-2 | NA | TRBV29-1 | NA | TGCAGCGTTGAGGGCAGGGGAAGAAACTATGGCTACACCTTC | CSVEGRGRNYGYTF
TRBJ1-3 | NA | TRBV30 | NA | TGTGCCTGGCGTCCCCGGGGGGTCCCTGGAAACACCATATATTTT | CAWRPRGVPGNTIYF
TRBJ2-4 | NA | TRBV28 | NA | TGTGCCAGCAGTTATCGGGCTAGGGGTTTCGGAAACATTCAGTACTTC | CASSYRARGFGNIQYF